This entry concerns a single T cell receptor beta chain. What it recognizes is unknown. The protocol was immunoSEQ multiplex PCR, while the TCRdb copy is restricted to in-frame clones and leaves out a portion. The repertoire holds 140,000 or so clones, with almost 90% as singletons. The source of the sample is a study of T cell responses to AZD1222 COVID-19 vaccine. Broader study findings: Variant regions that are unmutated are reportedly the target of nearly half of spike-specific TCRs. Spike-specific TCR breadth and depth grew following two AZD1222 doses.

Looked up from germline, CDR1 is MRHNA and CDR2 is SNTAGT. The V gene end was trimmed by 8 bases and the J gene end by 9 bases; junction bases not matched to a gene: 6. The CDR3 is 12 amino acids. V and J are TRBV6-4 and TRBJ2-3, with 9 bases lining up with TRBD1. This sequence originates from an adult in good health. This material consisted of peripheral blood, taken on day 0 of AZD1222 vaccination. The CDR3 is CASSVGTGTQYF. The CDR3 region has the DNA TGTGCCAGCTCAGTCGGGACAGGGACGCAGTATTTT.